These 30 T cell receptor beta chains share one sample of origin, sequenced in a study of T cell responses to AZD1222 COVID-19 vaccine. Libraries were prepared by immunoSEQ multiplex PCR; TCRdb keeps only in-frame clonotypes and omits some of them. This repertoire shows about 140,000 clones, 80% to 95% found once; its top ten account for more than 4.5%. Material: peripheral blood, obtained on day 0 of AZD1222 vaccination. The receptor source for this set is an adult in good health.

The chain uses TRBV3-1 (or the pseudogene TRBV3-2) and TRBJ2-3, with D possibly being TRBD1 or TRBD2 (5 bases each). The CDR3 runs 12 residues. Germline CDR1 and CDR2: LGHDT and YNNKEL (reference sequence). Trimming took 1 base from V and 8 from J, leaving 7 bases between them. CDR3 nucleotides: TGTGCCAGCAGCCAAGTGAGGGGTACGCAGTATTTT. This codes for CASSQVRGTQYF.

This chain joins TRBV19 and TRBJ1-5; D might be TRBD1 (5 bases). V lost 5 bases and J lost 0, with 14 bases in between. Germline assignment: CDR1 LNHDA and CDR2 SQIVND (reference sequence). There are 16 residues in the CDR3. CDR3 nucleotides: TGTGCCAGTAGTCCCTGGGACGGGTATAGCAATCAGCCCCAGCATTTT. This sequence encodes CASSPWDGYSNQPQHF.

This clone was observed once. This chain joins TRBV5-1 and TRBJ1-1; 8 bases are a match to TRBD1. The CDR3 runs 15 residues. CDR1 is SGHRS, CDR2 YFSETQ, per germline. After removal of 4 bases from V and 4 bases from J, the junction contained 9 bases not matched to a gene. The CDR3 sequence is CASSLSRTGFTEAFF. CDR3 sequence (DNA): TGCGCCAGCAGCCTCTCGAGGACAGGGTTCACTGAAGCTTTCTTT.

The V and J genes are TRBV28 and TRBJ2-1; 8 positions match TRBD2. The CDR3 is 16 residues long. V lost 4 bases to trimming and J lost 1 base; unmatched junction nucleotides: 6. Germline V lookup: CDR1 MDHEN, CDR2 SYDVKM. The CDR3 loop is CASSSFTSGSYNEQFF. CDR3 coding DNA: TGTGCCAGCAGTTCGTTTACTAGCGGTTCCTACAATGAGCAGTTCTTC.

The chain combines TRBV7-6 with TRBJ1-6, with a weak D call TRBD1 (5 bases). The CDR3 length is 15 residues. Trimming removed 6 bases at V and 9 bases at J, with 18 bases between. Per germline, CDR1 SGHVS and CDR2 FNYEAQ. The CDR3 spells CASSTDGTSASPLHF. CDR3 sequence (DNA): TGTGCCAGCAGTACCGACGGGACGTCTGCTTCACCCCTCCACTTT.

V usage is TRBV15 and J usage is TRBJ1-5; D uncertain. Germline assignment: CDR1 LNHNV and CDR2 YYDKDF (reference sequence). There are 14 residues in the CDR3. V lost 1 base and J lost 1, with 5 bases in between. Here the CDR3 reads CATSRGASNQPQHF. CDR3 DNA: TGTGCCACCAGCAGAGGGGCGAGCAATCAGCCCCAGCATTTT.

The chain carries TRBV3-1 (or the pseudogene TRBV3-2) and TRBJ2-5; D is perhaps TRBD1 (5 bases). The CDR3 runs to 16 residues. The germline gives CDR1 LGHDT, CDR2 YNNKEL (reference sequence). V was shortened by 1 base and J by 5 bases, with 17 bases between the two germline ends. This CDR3 is CASSQVRQGVRETQYF. DNA for the CDR3: TGTGCCAGCAGCCAAGTTCGGCAGGGTGTAAGGGAGACCCAGTACTTC.

The chain couples TRBV11-2 to TRBJ1-4; D is perhaps TRBD1 (5 bases). The CDR3 contains 12 residues. The germline gives CDR1 SGHAT, CDR2 FQNNGV. V lost 8 bases to trimming and J lost 7 bases, with 11 bases between them. Here the CDR3 reads CASDSGGEKLFF. The CDR3 bases are TGTGCCAGCGACTCCGGGGGTGAAAAACTGTTTTTT.

The rearrangement joins TRBV15 to TRBJ1-4; no clear D gene. The CDR3 is 15 amino acids. Germline CDR1 reads LNHNV; CDR2 reads YYDKDF (reference sequence). V lost 0 bases and J 0 bases, leaving 5 bases between the germline ends. The CDR3 DNA reads as TGTGCCACCAGCAGAGACACCACAACTAATGAAAAACTGTTTTTT. Translating gives CATSRDTTTNEKLFF. Using reference TRBV15 and TRBJ1-4 for the parts outside the CDR3, the full variable domain is DAMVIQNPRYQVTQFGKPVTLSCSQTLNHNVMYWYQQKSSQAPKLLFHYYDKDFNNEADTPDNFQSRRPNTSFCFLDIRSPGLGDTAMYLCATSRDTTTNEKLFFGSGTQLSVL.

This chain uses TRBV6-5 with TRBJ1-4, with 8 bases identical to TRBD1. V dropped 6 bases and J dropped 8; count of bases not matched to a gene: 8. This CDR3 has 14 residues. Germline V gene data show CDR1 as MNHEY and CDR2 as SVGAGI. The DNA of the CDR3 is TGTGCCAGCAGCCGGACAGGGACTGGGGAAAAACTGTTTTTT. The encoded protein is CASSRTGTGEKLFF.

This chain uses TRBV6-5 with TRBJ1-4; 9 bases line up with TRBD1. J was trimmed by 5 bases and V by 7 bases; bases with no gene match: 5. The CDR3 spans 14 residues. Germline V lookup: CDR1 MNHEY, CDR2 SVGAGI. The CDR3 here is CASIPGQGNEKLFF. For the CDR3, the DNA is TGTGCCAGCATCCCGGGACAGGGAAATGAAAAACTGTTTTTT.

The chain uses TRBV7-9 and TRBJ2-7; 7 nucleotides align to TRBD1. This CDR3 spans 14 amino acids. V was pared by 2 bases and J by 2 bases, with 3 bases of the junction left unmatched. The V gene's germline CDR1 is SEHNR and CDR2 FQNEAQ (reference sequence). DNA of the CDR3: TGTGCCAGCAGCTTATCGGGACAGCCCTACGAGCAGTACTTC. Encoded protein: CASSLSGQPYEQYF.

The CDR3 protein is CASSPVDAGGGEQFF. The CDR3 DNA sequence: TGTGCCAGCAGTCCGGTAGATGCGGGGGGCGGTGAGCAGTTCTTC. V and J are TRBV28 and TRBJ2-1; 8 positions match TRBD2. The CDR3 extends over 15 amino acids. V was clipped by 5 bases and J by 9 bases; unmatched bases: 12. Per the germline V gene, CDR1 is MDHEN and CDR2 is SYDVKM.

The V gene is TRBV2, the J gene TRBJ1-5, with D perhaps TRBD1 (5 bases). Germline CDR1 SNHLY, CDR2 FYNNEI. The V gene lost 6 bases and the J gene lost 2 bases, with 14 bases spanning the gap. The CDR3 runs 15 residues. CDR3 sequence reads: CASREQGAGNQPQHF. The CDR3, as DNA: TGTGCCAGCAGGGAGCAAGGGGCTGGCAATCAGCCCCAGCATTTT.

The chain combines TRBV24-1 with TRBJ1-6, with TRBD1 matching 8 bases. The CDR3 is made up of 15 amino acids. The V segment lost 8 bases and the J segment 6 bases; nucleotides outside the gene matches: 8. Germline-derived CDR1 and CDR2 are KGHDR and SFDVKD. The DNA of the CDR3 is TGTGCCACCACCGAGACAGGGGAACGTAATTCACCCCTCCACTTT. This sequence encodes CATTETGERNSPLHF.

This chain uses TRBV20-1 with TRBJ2-5; TRBD2 matches 8 bases. There are 12 residues in the CDR3. Germline loops: CDR1 DFQATT, CDR2 SNEGSKA (reference sequence). Trimming cost V 6 bases and J 5 bases; bases outside gene matches: 5. The CDR3 nucleotides are TGCAGTGCGAGTCAGCGGGGGGAGACCCAGTACTTC. Its protein is CSASQRGETQYF.

This rearrangement joins TRBV19 to TRBJ2-2, with 14 bases matching TRBD2. The CDR3 is made up of 20 amino acids. Per germline, CDR1 LNHDA and CDR2 SQIVND (reference sequence). With V trimmed by 4 bases and J by 7 bases, 17 bases remained unmatched. CDR3 bases: TGTGCCAGTAGTAAAACCGGGACTAGCGGGGGCCATGTAAGTGGCGGGGAGCTGTTTTTT. Amino acid sequence: CASSKTGTSGGHVSGGELFF.

V gene TRBV5-4 combines with J gene TRBJ2-5; TRBD2 matches 9 bases. Germline V CDR1 and CDR2: SGHNT, YYREEE (reference sequence). V lost 2 bases to trimming and J lost 3 bases; unmatched junction nucleotides: 5. The CDR3 consists of 15 residues. DNA for the CDR3: TGTGCCAGCAGCTTCCTGGCGGGGGGGAAAGAGACCCAGTACTTC. Amino acids: CASSFLAGGKETQYF.

The chain carries TRBV3-1 (or the pseudogene TRBV3-2) and TRBJ2-5; 7 nucleotides agree with TRBD2. V shed 4 bases, J shed 5 bases, and the junction held 10 bases outside the gene matches. Germline lookup yields CDR1 LGHDT and CDR2 YNNKEL (reference sequence). The CDR3 totals 15 residues. The chain's CDR3 is CASSPTSAVSETQYF. The CDR3 DNA follows: TGTGCCAGCAGCCCTACTAGCGCTGTATCGGAGACCCAGTACTTC.

V usage is TRBV5-1 and J usage is TRBJ2-2, with TRBD2 matching over 8 bases. The V gene's germline CDR1 is SGHRS and CDR2 YFSETQ. With 2 bases clipped from V and 0 bases from J, the junction kept 0 bases outside the gene matches. This CDR3 region has 15 residues. CDR3 nucleotide sequence: TGCGCCAGCAGCTTTAGCGGGGCGAACACCGGGGAGCTGTTTTTT. Encoded protein: CASSFSGANTGELFF.

The rearrangement links TRBV6-6 to TRBJ2-7, with D hard to call. This CDR3 contains 13 residues. V lost 2 bases and J 2 bases, leaving 7 bases between the germline ends. Germline values: CDR1 MNHNY, CDR2 SVGAGI (reference sequence). The CDR3 DNA follows: TGTGCCAGCAGTTACGGCAGAGCCTACGAGCAGTACTTC. It translates to CASSYGRAYEQYF.

J is TRBJ2-2 and V is TRBV27, with D unresolved. Trimming removed 5 bases at V and 3 bases at J, with 7 bases between. This CDR3 is 13 amino acids long. Germline V gene sequence: CDR1 MNHEY, CDR2 SMNVEV (reference sequence). As DNA, the CDR3 is TGTGCCAGCAGTCCGACTTACACCGGGGAGCTGTTTTTT. Its translation: CASSPTYTGELFF.

The CDR3 here is CASNIAAYGEQFF. Written as DNA, the CDR3 is TGTGCCAGCAACATAGCGGCGTACGGCGAGCAGTTCTTC. V and J are TRBV28 and TRBJ2-1; D perhaps matches TRBD2 (6 bases). CDR1 MDHEN and CDR2 SYDVKM come from the germline V gene. This CDR3 region has 13 residues. With 7 bases removed from V and 10 bases from J, the gap between germline ends came to 17 bases.

This clone appeared once. The chain employs TRBV5-1 and TRBJ2-7, with 7 positions matching TRBD1. The CDR3 is 13 amino acids. Germline CDR1 reads SGHRS; CDR2 reads YFSETQ. The V segment lost 0 bases and the J segment 4 bases; nucleotides outside the gene matches: 1. This CDR3 is CASSLAGQYEQYF. The CDR3 DNA follows: TGCGCCAGCAGCTTGGCGGGACAGTACGAGCAGTACTTC.

V gene TRBV4-2 combines with J gene TRBJ2-7, with 8 positions matching TRBD2. The CDR3 extends over 13 amino acids. Germline V CDR1 and CDR2: LGHNA, YNFKEQ. V trimming: 4 bases; J trimming: 2 bases; junction bases outside the gene matches: 1. The CDR3 loop reads CASSPGLAYEQYF. The CDR3 DNA sequence: TGTGCCAGCAGCCCGGGACTAGCCTACGAGCAGTACTTC.

The V and J genes are TRBV27 and TRBJ2-3; a possible D gene is TRBD1 (6 bases). The germline gives CDR1 MNHEY, CDR2 SMNVEV (reference sequence). The CDR3 has 15 amino acids. V lost 0 bases and J 0 bases, leaving 7 bases between the germline ends. The chain's CDR3 is CASSLSGQSTDTQYF. DNA for the CDR3: TGTGCCAGCAGTTTATCGGGACAAAGCACAGATACGCAGTATTTT.

The chain joins TRBV6-2 or TRBV6-3 to TRBJ2-7; 7 positions match TRBD2. The V segment lost 6 bases and the J segment 4 bases; nucleotides outside the gene matches: 15. This CDR3 has 16 amino acids. CDR1 and CDR2 from the germline V gene are MNHEY and SVGEGT. In nucleotides, the CDR3 is TGTGCCAGCAGCCGTTCTAGCGGAGGGAGAGGTTACGAGCAGTACTTC. It codes for CASSRSSGGRGYEQYF.

Here the CDR3 reads CASSLGITEAFF. The CDR3 nucleotides read TGTGCCAGCAGCTTAGGAATAACTGAAGCTTTCTTT. The chain has TRBV7-9 and TRBJ1-1; D is unresolved. Germline V gene data show CDR1 as SEHNR and CDR2 as FQNEAQ (reference sequence). Trimming left V 1 base short and J 5 bases short, with 5 bases between. The length of the CDR3 is 12 residues.

About this clone itself: An end of the junction differs from the germline gene, which may be a read error. The V and J genes are TRBV4-1 and TRBJ2-5; TRBD2 matches at 8 bases. CDR1 MGHRA and CDR2 YSYEKL come from the germline V gene. There are 14 residues in the CDR3. The CDR3 region is CASSYRGGQQTQYF. DNA of the CDR3: TGCGCCAGCAGCTACCGGGGGGGCCAACAGACCCAGTACTTC.

The chain uses TRBV27 and TRBJ1-1; 7 nucleotides align to TRBD1. Germline CDR1 reads MNHEY; CDR2 reads SMNVEV (reference sequence). This CDR3 spans 16 amino acids. V dropped 1 base and J dropped 6; count of bases not matched to a gene: 11. CDR3 coding DNA: TGTGCCAGCAGTTTATACCATCCCCAGGGGGTCGCTGAAGCTTTCTTT. Its translation: CASSLYHPQGVAEAFF.